Each of the 30 T cell receptor beta chains below was sequenced from the same sample in a study of T cell clones after liver transplantation. Some clones are missing from TCRdb's copy, which holds only in-frame ones; the method was immunoSEQ multiplex PCR. In the table there are about 45,000 clones, around 83% of which are singletons. Sequencing used CD4+ T cells from blood, obtained 24 months after liver transplant. These receptors came from a human patient who received a liver transplant. Some of the T cells might come from the graft donor.

The CDR3 nucleotides are TGTGCCAGCAGCTTGGACAGGGCCTCCTACGAGCAGTACTTC. Residues: CASSLDRASYEQYF. The rearrangement joins TRBV5-4 to TRBJ2-7; D perhaps matches TRBD1 (6 bases). This CDR3 is 14 amino acids long. V shed 0 bases and J shed 0 bases, with 7 bases lying between them. The germline V gene encodes CDR1 SGHNT and CDR2 YYREEE (reference sequence).

The rearrangement joins TRBV18 to TRBJ2-7, with TRBD1 identical over 9 bases. The ends lost 2 bases at V and 5 bases at J; junction bases unmatched: 4. Germline CDR1 and CDR2: KGHSH and LQKENI. CDR3 length equals 14 residues. CDR3 DNA sequence: TGTGCCAGCTCACCAGTGACAGGGGGGGACGAGCAGTACTTC. Protein: CASSPVTGGDEQYF.

This chain uses TRBV5-1 with TRBJ1-3; D ambiguous. Trimming left V 0 bases short and J 0 bases short, with 7 bases between. The CDR3 covers 15 residues. Germline CDR1 SGHRS, CDR2 YFSETQ. As DNA, the CDR3 is TGCGCCAGCAGCTTGGTATCGGACTCTGGAAACACCATATATTTT. Protein product: CASSLVSDSGNTIYF.

The CDR3 DNA sequence: TGTGCCAGCACCTCGGGGGTGTACGAGCAGTACTTC. It specifies CASTSGVYEQYF. The chain has TRBV28 and TRBJ2-7; weak D call: TRBD2 (6 bases). Looked up from germline, CDR1 is MDHEN and CDR2 is SYDVKM. The CDR3 runs to 12 residues. Trimming stripped 7 bases from V and 4 bases from J, with 11 bases between.

The CDR3 region is CASRVGGVETQYF. CDR3 bases: TGCGCCAGCAGGGTGGGAGGTGTTGAGACCCAGTACTTC. The V gene is TRBV10-2, the J gene TRBJ2-5; maybe TRBD2 (6 bases). V dropped 6 bases and J dropped 5 bases, with 13 bases sitting between them. Germline V gene data show CDR1 as WSHSY and CDR2 as SAAADI. The CDR3 length is 13 residues.

The V and J genes are TRBV10-2 and TRBJ2-7; weak D call: TRBD1 (5 bases). V gave up 3 bases and J gave up 2 bases, with 14 bases separating them. The CDR3 totals 15 residues. Germline assignment: CDR1 WSHSY and CDR2 SAAADI. The CDR3 sequence: CASSDAPDSTYEQYF. Written as DNA, the CDR3 is TGCGCCAGCAGTGACGCTCCAGACAGCACCTACGAGCAGTACTTC.

The J gene is TRBJ1-5, the V gene TRBV5-1; 8 nucleotides line up with TRBD1. V was clipped by 4 bases and J by 4 bases; unmatched bases: 7. There are 15 residues in the CDR3. The V gene's germline CDR1 is SGHRS and CDR2 YFSETQ. CDR3 amino acids: CASSRGTGDNQPQHF. The CDR3 DNA reads as TGCGCCAGCAGCCGAGGGACAGGCGATAATCAGCCCCAGCATTTT.

This clone was found a few times. The chain couples TRBV6-1 to TRBJ1-5; no clear D. CDR1 and CDR2 from the germline V gene are MNHNS and SASEGT. The CDR3 loop spans 19 amino acids. V was shortened by 0 bases and J by 1 base, with 19 bases between the two germline ends. CDR3 bases: TGTGCCAGCAGTGAAGCGCGATGGAGTGGGTTGGGGAGCAATCAGCCCCAGCATTTT. This codes for CASSEARWSGLGSNQPQHF.

The rearrangement links TRBV7-2 to TRBJ2-1; TRBD1 matches 7 bases. The CDR3 covers 14 residues. J gave up 7 bases and V 5 bases, and 8 bases lay outside the gene matches. CDR1 is SGHTA, CDR2 FQGNSA, per germline. The CDR3: CASSRPGQANEQFF. The CDR3 nucleotides are TGTGCCAGCAGCAGGCCCGGACAGGCAAATGAGCAGTTCTTC.

The genes are TRBV4-1 and TRBJ2-2, with D perhaps matching TRBD1 (6 bases). Germline CDR1 reads MGHRA; CDR2 reads YSYEKL. Trimming took off 6 bases at V and 2 bases at J, with 13 bases between the two ends. CDR3 length equals 15 residues. The CDR3, as DNA: TGCGCCAGCAGAACTACCGGGACAAACACCGGGGAGCTGTTTTTT. It translates to CASRTTGTNTGELFF.

V gene TRBV19 combines with J gene TRBJ1-5; D call uncertain. Germline-derived CDR1 and CDR2 are LNHDA and SQIVND (reference sequence). The V end was cut by 7 bases, the J end by 4 bases, with 11 bases between. The CDR3 has 13 residues. Here the CDR3 reads CASNPVGNQPQHF. In DNA, the CDR3 is TGTGCCAGTAACCCGGTTGGGAATCAGCCCCAGCATTTT.

This clone has only a few counts. The rearrangement uses TRBV6-5 and TRBJ2-7, with D unresolved. This CDR3 has 12 amino acids. Deletions cut 6 bases from V and 4 bases from J, with 10 bases between. In germline, CDR1 is MNHEY, CDR2 SVGAGI. CDR3 amino acids: CASRHSNYEQYF. CDR3 sequence (DNA): TGTGCCAGCAGACATAGTAATTACGAGCAGTACTTC.

The genes are TRBV10-3 and TRBJ1-6; 8 bases are shared with TRBD1. The CDR3 has 18 amino acids. Per the germline V gene, CDR1 is ENHRY and CDR2 is SYGVKD. The junction had 13 bases not matched to a gene; V was cut back by 0 bases and J by 9 bases. DNA for the CDR3: TGTGCCATCAGTGAGTCACCAGGGGGCGAGCCCAATAGTTCACCCCTCCACTTT. Amino acids: CAISESPGGEPNSSPLHF.

This chain links TRBV27 with TRBJ2-7; D is ambiguous. With 6 bases removed from V and 2 bases from J, the gap between germline ends came to 5 bases. Germline V lookup: CDR1 MNHEY, CDR2 SMNVEV (reference sequence). The CDR3 contains 11 residues. DNA of the CDR3: TGTGCCAGCAGAGGAGCCTACGAGCAGTACTTC. Translation gives CASRGAYEQYF.

V and J are TRBV28 and TRBJ2-5; D gene uncertain. The CDR3 is 14 residues long. The V and J ends lost 10 bases and 3 bases respectively, with 18 bases between them. Germline CDR1 is MDHEN and CDR2 is SYDVKM. For the CDR3, the DNA is TGTGCCACCCTACCGGGCACACCGAAAGAGACCCAGTACTTC. It is translated as CATLPGTPKETQYF.

The rearrangement joins TRBV4-1 to TRBJ1-4, with a weak D call TRBD1 (5 bases). This CDR3 is built from 15 residues. In germline, CDR1 is MGHRA, CDR2 YSYEKL. V lost 4 bases and J 7 bases, leaving 16 bases between the germline ends. The CDR3 spells CASSPPRGGLEKLFF. The CDR3 nucleotides read TGCGCCAGCAGCCCCCCGAGGGGAGGGCTTGAAAAACTGTTTTTT.

The genes are TRBV4-2 and TRBJ1-4, with unresolved D. Germline V gene sequence: CDR1 LGHNA, CDR2 YNFKEQ. Trimming stripped 0 bases from V and 14 bases from J, with 7 bases between. The CDR3 length is 11 residues. In DNA, the CDR3 is TGTGCCAGCAGCCAAGAAGACTATCTGTTTTTT. It specifies CASSQEDYLFF.

V gene TRBV18 combines with J gene TRBJ1-1, with D tentatively TRBD1 (5 bases). V was trimmed by 4 bases and J by 5 bases, leaving 14 bases between them. CDR3 length: 14 residues. The germline CDR1 and CDR2 sequences are KGHSH and LQKENI. The CDR3 spells CASSLGTGGTEAFF. The CDR3 coding sequence is TGTGCCAGCTCACTGGGGACGGGGGGAACTGAAGCTTTCTTT.

V gene TRBV19 combines with J gene TRBJ2-5; 7 nucleotides agree with TRBD2. The CDR3 totals 15 residues. Germline CDR1 reads LNHDA; CDR2 reads SQIVND (reference sequence). The V gene end was trimmed by 7 bases and the J gene end by 2 bases; junction bases not matched to a gene: 10. CDR3 DNA sequence: TGTGCCAGTACTCACCGGGACTACCCGCAAGAGACCCAGTACTTC. Protein product: CASTHRDYPQETQYF.

This clone was counted a single time. The chain has TRBV7-2 and TRBJ1-4; D call uncertain. Per the germline V gene, CDR1 is SGHTA and CDR2 is FQGNSA. V was shortened by 9 bases and J by 3 bases, with 8 bases between the two germline ends. The CDR3 runs to 12 residues. For the CDR3, the DNA is TGTGCCAGTAGCAGGCCTAATGAAAAACTGTTTTTT. It encodes CASSRPNEKLFF.

The rearrangement uses TRBV7-3 and TRBJ1-1; D not certain. Per germline, CDR1 SGHTA and CDR2 FQGTGA. V gave up 4 bases and J gave up 0 bases, with 21 bases separating them. The CDR3 is 18 amino acids. The CDR3 DNA sequence: TGTGCCAGCAGCTCGCTTGGCCGCACATTAGCCTTGAACACTGAAGCTTTCTTT. Translating it yields CASSSLGRTLALNTEAFF.

This rearrangement joins TRBV27 to TRBJ1-1; 10 positions agree with TRBD1. Germline loops: CDR1 MNHEY, CDR2 SMNVEV (reference sequence). CDR3 length equals 14 residues. J gave up 1 base and V 11 bases, and 7 bases lay outside the gene matches. CDR3 sequence (DNA): TGTGCCTCTCGGGGACAGGGGCGGAACACTGAAGCTTTCTTT. It encodes CASRGQGRNTEAFF.

This sequence joins TRBV6-6 and TRBJ2-3, with a possible D match to TRBD2 (5 bases). Trimming took off 2 bases at V and 0 bases at J, with 12 bases between the two ends. Germline V CDR1 and CDR2: MNHNY, SVGAGI (reference sequence). The CDR3 runs to 16 residues. In nucleotides, the CDR3 is TGTGCCAGCAGTTACCCAATGGGAGCTAGCACAGATACGCAGTATTTT. It specifies CASSYPMGASTDTQYF.

V and J are TRBV6-6 and TRBJ2-1, with 8 bases matching TRBD1. V trimming: 6 bases; J trimming: 4 bases; junction bases outside the gene matches: 8. CDR1 and CDR2 (germline): MNHNY, SVGAGI (reference sequence). The CDR3 runs 15 residues. In DNA form, the CDR3 reads TGTGCCAGCAGGCCGCAGGGGGCAGGGTACAATGAGCAGTTCTTC. This codes for CASRPQGAGYNEQFF.

This clone showed up just once. The genes are TRBV7-2 and TRBJ2-2, with a weak D call TRBD1 (7 bases). Between the trimmed V and J ends, which lost 5 bases and 1 base, there was a span of 11 bases. The CDR3 has 15 residues. Germline V gene data show CDR1 as SGHTA and CDR2 as FQGNSA. The CDR3 loop is CASSLQGGNTGELFF. CDR3 nucleotides: TGTGCCAGCAGCCTTCAGGGGGGGAACACCGGGGAGCTGTTTTTT. The full variable domain, completed using reference TRBV7-2 and TRBJ2-2, is GAGVSQSPSNKVTEKGKDVELRCDPISGHTALYWYRQSLGQGLEFLIYFQGNSAPDKSGLPSDRFSAERTGGSVSTLTIQRTQQEDSAVYLCASSLQGGNTGELFFGEGSRLTVL.

This clone was seen a few times. The genes are TRBV6-5 and TRBJ2-3; 9 nucleotides match TRBD2. Germline CDR1 reads MNHEY; CDR2 reads SVGAGI. V lost 2 bases, J lost 4 bases, and 4 bases stayed unmatched. The CDR3 totals 15 residues. In nucleotides, the CDR3 is TGTGCCAGCAGTTACGGCCAGCGGGGGGCAGATACGCAGTATTTT. Encoded protein: CASSYGQRGADTQYF.

In DNA, the CDR3 is TGTGCCAGCAGTCGAAGCGGGGTCCGCACAGATACGCAGTATTTT. The encoded protein is CASSRSGVRTDTQYF. The genes are TRBV6-1 and TRBJ2-3, with 7 positions matching TRBD2. CDR1 and CDR2 (germline): MNHNS, SASEGT. Germline trimming cut 5 bases from V and 1 base from J; bases unmatched to any gene: 6. The CDR3 runs to 15 residues.

The CDR3 spells CASSNSGISYEQYF. CDR3 bases: TGTGCCAGCAGTAATAGCGGGATAAGCTACGAGCAGTACTTC. The chain carries TRBV6-1 and TRBJ2-7; 8 positions agree with TRBD2. CDR3 size: 14 residues. J lost 3 bases, V lost 5 bases, and 6 bases had no gene match. The germline V gene encodes CDR1 MNHNS and CDR2 SASEGT.

The sample holds one count of this clone. The genes are TRBV15 and TRBJ2-1, with 8 bases aligning to TRBD1. Germline assignment: CDR1 LNHNV and CDR2 YYDKDF (reference sequence). J gave up 5 bases and V 3 bases, and 9 bases lay outside the gene matches. The CDR3 is 16 amino acids. DNA of the CDR3: TGTGCCACCAGCAGTGGTCTAGGACAGGGAAACAATGAGCAGTTCTTC. Its protein product is CATSSGLGQGNNEQFF.

The chain couples TRBV5-4 to TRBJ2-1; D is uncertain. Germline V gene lookup returns CDR1 SGHNT and CDR2 YYREEE (reference sequence). The ends were cut back, 3 bases at V and 8 bases at J, with 9 bases in the middle. The CDR3 is 12 amino acids. The CDR3 loop reads CASSSLTYEQFF. DNA of the CDR3: TGTGCCAGCAGCTCGCTCACTTATGAGCAGTTCTTC.